What follows are 32 T cell receptor beta chains derived from one specimen sequenced in a study of blood T cell repertoires in COVID-19. Clones were read by immunoSEQ multiplex PCR, and TCRdb kept only the in-frame ones, dropping some. The repertoire includes some 130,000 clones, about 70% of them detected once, and 1.5% to 2% sits in the top ten. The sequenced material came from peripheral blood. These receptor sequences come from a woman aged 70 to 79 with acute or convalescent COVID-19.

The J gene is TRBJ1-2, the V gene TRBV5-6; TRBD1 agrees at 7 bases. The germline V gene has CDR1 SGHDT and CDR2 YYEEEE. CDR3 length: 14 residues. V shed 2 bases, J shed 5 bases, and the junction held 6 bases outside the gene matches. In DNA, the CDR3 is TGTGCCAGCAGCTTCAAGGGGACAGTGTATGGCTACACCTTC. Protein product: CASSFKGTVYGYTF. Combining the CDR3 with reference TRBV5-6 and TRBJ1-2 gives the whole variable domain DAGVTQSPTHLIKTRGQQVTLRCSPKSGHDTVSWYQQALGQGPQFIFQYYEEEERQRGNFPDRFSGHQFPNYSSELNVNALLLGDSALYLCASSFKGTVYGYTFGSGTRLTVV.

This clone appeared a single time. J is TRBJ1-1 and V is TRBV28; 9 positions agree with TRBD1. CDR1 MDHEN and CDR2 SYDVKM come from the germline V gene. The CDR3 is made up of 15 amino acids. V lost 6 bases and J lost 7; bases outside the gene matches: 12. In nucleotides, the CDR3 is TGTGCCAGCAGCATAACAGGGGGCCGAGGGAGTGAAGCTTTCTTT. It yields the protein CASSITGGRGSEAFF. The full variable domain, in which reference TRBV28 and TRBJ1-1 provide the parts outside the CDR3, is DVKVTQSSRYLVKRTGEKVFLECVQDMDHENMFWYRQDPGLGLRLIYFSYDVKMKEKGDIPEGYSVSREKKERFSLILESASTNQTSMYLCASSITGGRGSEAFFGQGTRLTVV.

This sequence joins TRBV5-1 and TRBJ2-1; possible D gene TRBD1, 6 bases. Germline V gene lookup returns CDR1 SGHRS and CDR2 YFSETQ. Deletions cut 3 bases from V and 3 bases from J, with 13 bases between. The CDR3 has 15 amino acids. The CDR3 loop is CASSSTGTNYNEQFF. CDR3 bases: TGCGCCAGCAGCTCTACAGGGACGAACTACAATGAGCAGTTCTTC.

V gene TRBV6-6 combines with J gene TRBJ2-7; TRBD1 matches at 8 bases. After removal of 11 bases from V and 7 bases from J, the junction contained 10 bases not matched to a gene. CDR1 and CDR2 (germline): MNHNY, SVGAGI (reference sequence). The CDR3 runs 12 residues. This CDR3 reads CALSRQGMEQYF. For the CDR3, the DNA is TGTGCCTTAAGCAGACAGGGGATGGAGCAGTACTTC.

J is TRBJ2-1 and V is TRBV10-3; maybe TRBD2 (6 bases). V was clipped by 0 bases and J by 4 bases, with 10 bases between them. The CDR3 has 15 residues. Germline CDR1 and CDR2: ENHRY and SYGVKD. CDR3 loop: CAISESGGTYNEQFF. In DNA, the CDR3 is TGTGCCATCAGTGAGTCGGGAGGAACTTACAATGAGCAGTTCTTC.

The chain carries TRBV20-1 and TRBJ1-6; 7 positions agree with TRBD1. V trimming: 3 bases; J trimming: 7 bases; junction bases outside the gene matches: 6. Germline CDR1 is DFQATT and CDR2 is SNEGSKA (reference sequence). This CDR3 comprises 14 residues. In DNA, the CDR3 is TGCAGTGCTAGTATATGGGACAGCAATTCACCCCTCCACTTT. Its protein is CSASIWDSNSPLHF.

This sequence joins TRBV6-6 and TRBJ1-3; D perhaps matches TRBD1 (6 bases). Germline CDR1 is MNHNY and CDR2 is SVGAGI (reference sequence). Trimming stripped 5 bases from V and 2 bases from J, with 10 bases between. CDR3 length: 14 residues. The CDR3: CASSKQGTGNTIYF. The CDR3 nucleotides are TGTGCCAGCAGTAAACAGGGTACTGGAAACACCATATATTTT.

To note about this clone: Other nucleotide sequences in the sample specify the same CDR3. This rearrangement joins TRBV6-5 to TRBJ2-2, with D perhaps matching TRBD2 (5 bases). This CDR3 has 13 residues. Germline V CDR1 and CDR2: MNHEY, SVGAGI. V dropped 6 bases and J dropped 4 bases, with 9 bases sitting between them. The CDR3 coding sequence is TGTGCCAGCAGGGACCGGGGCACCGGGGAGCTGTTTTTT. Protein sequence: CASRDRGTGELFF.

This chain links TRBV25-1 with TRBJ2-7; a possible D gene is TRBD1 (5 bases). Germline CDR1 MGHDK, CDR2 SYGVNS. CDR3 length: 14 residues. V was clipped by 1 base and J by 3 bases, with 10 bases between them. CDR3 coding DNA: TGTGCCAGCAGTGAATTAGGGGAAGTCTACGAGCAGTACTTC. This sequence encodes CASSELGEVYEQYF.

The rearrangement links TRBV28 to TRBJ1-5, with D possibly matching TRBD1 (5 bases). The CDR3 spans 13 residues. From germline, CDR1 is MDHEN and CDR2 SYDVKM. V was shortened by 7 bases and J by 7 bases, with 14 bases between the two germline ends. The CDR3 nucleotides read TGTGCCAGCACCCCGGGGGGGAAGCAGCCCCAGCATTTT. Residues: CASTPGGKQPQHF.

The chain combines TRBV12-3 or TRBV12-4 with TRBJ1-2; 9 nucleotides agree with TRBD1. The CDR3 sequence is 13 residues long. After removal of 7 bases from V and 5 bases from J, the junction contained 5 bases not matched to a gene. The CDR3 spells CASNRQGGYGYTF. Written as DNA, the CDR3 is TGTGCCAGCAATCGACAGGGGGGTTATGGCTACACCTTC.

The chain is built from TRBV12-3 or TRBV12-4 and TRBJ1-2; 8 bases agree with TRBD1. Losses at the gene ends were 6 bases for V and 4 bases for J; bases not matched to a gene: 4. The CDR3 spans 13 residues. CDR3 coding DNA: TGTGCCAGCAGCCGGACAGGGATCTATGGCTACACCTTC. It specifies CASSRTGIYGYTF.

V is TRBV4-3 and J is TRBJ2-3, with a weak D call TRBD2 (6 bases). V shed 1 base and J shed 6 bases, with 17 bases lying between them. Germline values: CDR1 LGHNA, CDR2 YSLEER. The CDR3 has 16 residues. CDR3 coding DNA: TGCGCCAGCAGCCAAGTCGGGGGAATAGCGGTCGATACGCAGTATTTT. Its protein product is CASSQVGGIAVDTQYF.

This chain links TRBV5-5 with TRBJ2-2; TRBD1 matches 8 bases. The CDR3 is 14 amino acids. Losses at the gene ends were 4 bases for V and 7 bases for J; bases not matched to a gene: 6. From germline, CDR1 is SGHKS and CDR2 YYEKEE (reference sequence). The CDR3 spells CASSRTGTVGELFF. CDR3 DNA: TGTGCCAGCAGCCGGACAGGGACCGTCGGGGAGCTGTTTTTT.

This chain connects TRBV11-2 to TRBJ2-2; the match to TRBD1 covers 8 bases. The CDR3 is 19 residues long. V shed 5 bases, J shed 5 bases, and the junction held 19 bases outside the gene matches. Germline values: CDR1 SGHAT, CDR2 FQNNGV. CDR3: CASSPWTGMSIKGTGELFF. The CDR3 bases are TGTGCCAGCAGCCCTTGGACAGGGATGTCGATTAAGGGGACCGGGGAGCTGTTTTTT.

V is TRBV11-2 and J is TRBJ2-3; a weak D match, TRBD1 (7 bases). CDR1 and CDR2 from the germline V gene are SGHAT and FQNNGV. Deletions cut 5 bases from V and 2 bases from J, with 14 bases between. CDR3 size: 15 residues. DNA for the CDR3: TGTGCCAGCAGCCCGCGGGACAGTATCACAGATACGCAGTATTTT. It is translated as CASSPRDSITDTQYF.

The V gene is TRBV27, the J gene TRBJ1-4; a possible D gene is TRBD1 (5 bases). V was shortened by 5 bases and J by 10 bases, with 17 bases between the two germline ends. This CDR3 has 14 amino acids. The germline V gene encodes CDR1 MNHEY and CDR2 SMNVEV (reference sequence). The CDR3 region has the DNA TGTGCCAGCAGTCCAGACAGAGCATTTGGAAAACTGTTTTTT. Encoded protein: CASSPDRAFGKLFF.

The chain combines TRBV15 with TRBJ2-1; 8 bases line up with TRBD2. V gave up 4 bases and J gave up 4 bases; unmatched junction bases: 3. Germline lookup yields CDR1 LNHNV and CDR2 YYDKDF (reference sequence). The CDR3 extends over 14 amino acids. This CDR3 reads CATSTLAAYNEQFF. The CDR3 DNA follows: TGTGCCACCAGCACACTAGCGGCATACAATGAGCAGTTCTTC.

V gene TRBV28 combines with J gene TRBJ1-1; D perhaps matches TRBD1 (6 bases). The germline V and J ends were trimmed by 7 bases and 3 bases, with 27 bases remaining between them. This CDR3 comprises 18 residues. CDR1 is MDHEN, CDR2 SYDVKM, per germline. Here the CDR3 DNA reads TGTGCCAGCACCAATTTAAGGGGGAACAGACCCTCGGACACTGAAGCTTTCTTT. It translates to CASTNLRGNRPSDTEAFF. The full variable domain, with the rest looked up from reference TRBV28 and TRBJ1-1, is DVKVTQSSRYLVKRTGEKVFLECVQDMDHENMFWYRQDPGLGLRLIYFSYDVKMKEKGDIPEGYSVSREKKERFSLILESASTNQTSMYLCASTNLRGNRPSDTEAFFGQGTRLTVV.

This chain links TRBV10-3 with TRBJ2-1; D is unclear. The germline gives CDR1 ENHRY, CDR2 SYGVKD. The CDR3 runs 14 residues. Deletions cut 3 bases from V and 6 bases from J, with 12 bases between. The CDR3 coding sequence is TGTGCCATCAGTGAATCGGAGATGGGCAATGAGCAGTTCTTC. It codes for CAISESEMGNEQFF.

This clone was detected only a few times. The gene calls are TRBV14 and TRBJ2-1, with D possibly matching TRBD2 (6 bases). V lost 2 bases and J lost 3, with 23 bases in between. Germline loops: CDR1 SGHDN, CDR2 FVKESK. The CDR3 covers 19 residues. CDR3 residues: CASSQPGTARPLGYNEQFF. As DNA, the CDR3 is TGTGCCAGCAGCCAACCCGGGACTGCCCGACCTTTGGGCTACAATGAGCAGTTCTTC.

DNA of the CDR3: TGTGCCAGCAGTCTCACCGGGGTGCACTCCTACAATGAGCAGTTCTTC. Protein sequence: CASSLTGVHSYNEQFF. The V call is TRBV27, the J call TRBJ2-1; a weak D match, TRBD2 (5 bases). Germline CDR1 MNHEY, CDR2 SMNVEV (reference sequence). The CDR3 contains 16 residues. V lost 5 bases, J lost 0 bases, and 14 bases lay in between.

This clone was seen a handful of times. The V call is TRBV19, the J call TRBJ1-2; TRBD1 is a possible D gene (5 bases). The CDR3 spans 15 residues. The V and J ends lost 3 bases and 2 bases respectively, with 13 bases between them. Germline CDR1 and CDR2: LNHDA and SQIVND (reference sequence). The CDR3 loop is CASSIGRQGNYGYTF. In nucleotides, the CDR3 is TGTGCCAGTAGTATTGGGCGCCAGGGCAACTATGGCTACACCTTC. Full variable domain (outside the CDR3, taken from reference TRBV19 and TRBJ1-2): DGGITQSPKYLFRKEGQNVTLSCEQNLNHDAMYWYRQDPGQGLRLIYYSQIVNDFQKGDIAEGYSVSREKKESFPLTVTSAQKNPTAFYLCASSIGRQGNYGYTFGSGTRLTVV.

This chain joins TRBV5-1 and TRBJ2-5; perhaps TRBD2 as D (5 bases). Germline V gene sequence: CDR1 SGHRS, CDR2 YFSETQ. The V end was cut by 2 bases, the J end by 0 bases, with 17 bases between. The CDR3 has 17 residues. The CDR3 here is CASSLGLVITYQETQYF. CDR3 sequence (DNA): TGCGCCAGCAGCTTAGGACTTGTAATAACTTACCAAGAGACCCAGTACTTC.

The chain couples TRBV2 to TRBJ1-2, with TRBD1 matching over 9 bases. Germline CDR1 SNHLY, CDR2 FYNNEI. The CDR3 is made up of 14 amino acids. J gave up 5 bases and V 7 bases, and 8 bases lay outside the gene matches. CDR3 coding DNA: TGTGCCAGCACCTTACAGGGGGCTCGGTATGGCTACACCTTC. Translation: CASTLQGARYGYTF.

This rearrangement joins TRBV29-1 to TRBJ2-3, with 12 nucleotides matching TRBD2. Per the germline V gene, CDR1 is SQVTM and CDR2 is ANQGSEA. With 7 bases clipped from V and 3 bases from J, the junction kept 5 bases outside the gene matches. The CDR3 extends over 14 amino acids. CDR3: CSAASGRATDTQYF. DNA of the CDR3: TGCAGCGCCGCTAGCGGGAGGGCGACAGATACGCAGTATTTT.

This chain links TRBV5-4 with TRBJ2-7; 8 nucleotides align to TRBD1. There are 12 residues in the CDR3. V was pared by 2 bases and J by 7 bases, with 2 bases of the junction left unmatched. Germline CDR1 SGHNT, CDR2 YYREEE (reference sequence). CDR3 residues: CASSFGQGEQYF. The CDR3, as DNA: TGTGCCAGCAGCTTTGGACAGGGTGAGCAGTACTTC.

The chain recombines TRBV23-1 with TRBJ2-7; 8 bases align to TRBD2. TRBV23-1 is identified as an open reading frame with a role that is uncertain. This CDR3 is 15 amino acids long. V gave up 4 bases and J gave up 0 bases; unmatched junction bases: 5. CDR3 residues: CASSRGTRLSYEQYF. CDR3 nucleotides: TGCGCCAGCAGTCGCGGGACTAGACTCTCCTACGAGCAGTACTTC.

This clone has just one count. The chain couples TRBV10-3 to TRBJ2-7; possible D gene TRBD1, 7 bases. CDR1 and CDR2 (germline): ENHRY, SYGVKD. This CDR3 is built from 15 residues. With 0 bases removed from V and 4 bases from J, the gap between germline ends came to 13 bases. CDR3 bases: TGTGCCATCAGTGAGTCCCAGGGGGGCCTATACGAGCAGTACTTC. Translated, it gives CAISESQGGLYEQYF.

In its sample, this clone was seen a few times. This chain links TRBV6-5 with TRBJ1-2; D perhaps matches TRBD1 (6 bases). V lost 4 bases and J lost 8, with 14 bases in between. The V gene's germline CDR1 is MNHEY and CDR2 SVGAGI. The CDR3 spans 13 residues. This CDR3 is CASSSGWTVGYTF. CDR3 DNA sequence: TGTGCCAGCAGTTCGGGGTGGACAGTCGGCTACACCTTC.

The chain is built from TRBV6-2 or TRBV6-3 and TRBJ2-3, with 7 bases lining up with TRBD2. V shed 4 bases, J shed 2 bases, and the junction held 9 bases outside the gene matches. In germline, CDR1 is MNHEY, CDR2 SVGEGT. This CDR3 spans 16 amino acids. The CDR3 bases are TGTGCCAGCAGTTCCCCTTACGCGGGGGTCACAGATACGCAGTATTTT. Translated: CASSSPYAGVTDTQYF.

In its sample, this clone was seen a few times. This chain links TRBV4-1 with TRBJ1-2, with D uncertain. The germline CDR1 and CDR2 sequences are MGHRA and YSYEKL. The CDR3 sequence is 15 residues long. V lost 1 base and J 1 base, leaving 10 bases between the germline ends. CDR3 amino acids: CASSQGYRVNYGYTF. CDR3 nucleotide sequence: TGCGCCAGCAGCCAAGGATATCGGGTTAACTATGGCTACACCTTC.